This TCR beta chain was captured in a study of T cell repertoires in aging, cancer and after chemotherapy (dated by TCRdb to the late 2010s). Some background on the complete study: Donors were distributed across six age groups ranging from 30 or younger to 70 or older, with at least three individuals included per group. A cohort of roughly 220 cancer patients (around 94 with hematological and approximately 120 with solid cancers) was assembled, and under 100 healthy donors were included as a reference group. The full dataset contained about 10 million TCR reads. In the hematological group, the paired samples taken before and after chemotherapy came from chronic lymphocytic leukemia patients who were treated with regimens based on fludarabine or bendamustine. The study profiled peripheral blood TCR beta repertoires from healthy donors and cancer patients to examine immunoaging and T cell reconstitution after chemotherapy. Points the paper makes about the study in general: Lymphoid organ infiltration was present in hematological cancer patients, and this infiltration may itself impair thymic emigration or peripheral T cell expansion. Compared with age-matched healthy donors, untreated patients with hematological or solid cancers had significantly lower TCR diversity and higher clonality in blood. Median generation probability increased over the chemotherapy interval in both cancer cohorts, suggesting repertoire reconstitution through rebound thymic output. Declining TCR diversity with age in healthy donors was mainly explained by loss of richness; in cancer patients, loss of evenness also contributed. According to the authors, the repertoire data do not allow conclusions to be drawn about immunological memory after chemotherapy.

Rearranged TRB sequences spanning V, D and J segments were amplified by multiplex touch-down PCR using a mixed TRB-A/B primer pool. Illumina adapters and sample indices were attached to the amplicons through two consecutive PCR reactions run with Phusion HS II polymerase. After gel purification with the NucleoSpin Gel and PCR Clean-up kit, the amplicons were checked using Qubit and an Agilent 2100 Bioanalyzer. Sequencing of libraries was carried out on an Illumina MiSeq in 600-cycle, single-indexed, paired-end runs. The source study handled its data this way. Processing of the TRB sequences was carried out with MiXCR versions 2.12 and 3.0.5. Each unique CDR3 nucleotide sequence was treated as one clone, and only productive sequences with two or more reads were kept. Repertoire metrics included Shannon diversity, evenness, clonality (one minus evenness), and alpha-parameterized diversity profiles from alpha 0 to 5. Generation probabilities of clones in paired pre- and post-chemotherapy samples were computed with the IGoR algorithm. The raw public reads went through TCRdb reprocessing: fastp at Q25, MiXCR clone calling, in-frame beta chains kept. CDR3 protein duplicates are merged, each entry listing the most common genes and DNA. In this record, the V and J calls reflect TCRdb's handling and not the investigators' own analysis. The sample table records roughly 3,000 distinct CDR3 sequences; 45% to 55% of these occur just once. Nearly 35% of the sample lies in the top ten.

Genomic DNA extracted from peripheral blood, rather than sorted cells or RNA, was used as the source for amplification of TCR beta rearrangements. CDR1 and CDR2, looked up from the germline V gene, are KGHDR and SFDVKD. The junction carries 14 bases between V and J, which are trimmed by 4 bases and 6 bases respectively. The CDR3 spans 15 residues, from the cysteine through the phenylalanine. Only the CDR3 DNA is retained, 45 bases long and in frame from the first base. On this clonotype itself: Its antigen is not yet known. The sample holds no much larger clone one base away, and base qualities are not on file.

Sequencing input: blood. This TCR derives from a human donor with a blood cancer. This chain joins TRBV24-1 to TRBJ2-2; a tentative D call is TRBD1 (5 bases match). DNA sequence: TGTGCCACCAGTGACCACCACCTGACAGCCGGGGAGCTGTTTTTT. This is translated as CATSDHHLTAGELFF.